This T cell receptor beta chain was retrieved from a study of Tregs in tolerant kidney transplant recipients. The CDR3 consists of 17 residues. The germline CDR1 and CDR2 sequences are SGHRS and YFSETQ. J gave up 4 bases and V 1 base, and 10 bases lay outside the gene matches. Thawed PBMCs were FACS-sorted into unstimulated CD4+CD25+CD127- regulatory T cells, CD4+CD25- non-regulatory cells, CD4 and CD8 cells. Clones were sequenced by immunoSEQ multiplex PCR, and TCRdb holds only the in-frame ones, with some missing. The sample holds 69,000 or so clones; roughly 89% are singletons and the top ten take around 0.42%.

This chain connects TRBV5-1 to TRBJ2-7; 11 bases fit TRBD2. The sequencing used CD4+ T cells from blood, collected before the transplant. The TCR comes from a human donor who received a combined kidney and bone marrow transplant. The CDR3 is CASSLTPLLAGEYEQYF. For the CDR3, the DNA is TGCGCCAGCAGCTTGACCCCCCTACTAGCGGGAGAATACGAGCAGTACTTC.